These 13 T cell receptor beta chains were sequenced from one sample in a study of T cell responses to AZD1222 COVID-19 vaccine. Data came from immunoSEQ multiplex PCR; TCRdb stores just in-frame clones and leaves some out. The sample has 200,000 or so clones, 85% to 95% seen once. The specimen was peripheral blood, collected on day 0 of AZD1222 vaccination. The receptors shown here come from an adult in good health.

The rearrangement uses TRBV12-3 or TRBV12-4 and TRBJ1-5; TRBD1 aligns across 8 bases. CDR3 size: 12 residues. The V and J ends lost 8 bases and 7 bases, in that order; junction bases with no gene match: 4. CDR3 bases: TGTGCCAGCTGCAGGGGGCCACAGCCCCAGCATTTT. Protein sequence: CASCRGPQPQHF.

The CDR3 protein is CASRSTGELFF. DNA of the CDR3: TGTGCCAGCAGATCTACCGGGGAGCTGTTTTTT. This chain joins TRBV28 and TRBJ2-2, with D unresolved. The CDR3 length is 11 residues. Germline V gene data show CDR1 as MDHEN and CDR2 as SYDVKM. Trimming removed 6 bases from V and 5 bases from J, with 4 bases in between.

J is TRBJ1-1 and V is TRBV19, with a possible D match to TRBD1 (5 bases). CDR1 is LNHDA and CDR2 is SQIVND in the germline V gene (reference sequence). CDR3 length: 13 residues. V lost 5 bases and J 1 base, leaving 8 bases between the germline ends. Here the CDR3 reads CASSRQPNTEAFF. CDR3 nucleotides: TGTGCCAGTAGTCGACAGCCGAACACTGAAGCTTTCTTT.

This clone was seen just once. The rearrangement joins TRBV27 to TRBJ1-5; maybe TRBD1 (6 bases). Trimming removed 2 bases from V and 6 bases from J, with 14 bases in between. The CDR3 loop spans 15 amino acids. In germline, CDR1 is MNHEY, CDR2 SMNVEV (reference sequence). The CDR3 region is CASSLTGYSSQPQHF. As DNA, the CDR3 is TGTGCCAGCAGTTTAACAGGGTACTCCAGTCAGCCCCAGCATTTT.

This chain connects TRBV6-2 or TRBV6-3 to TRBJ1-2, with D perhaps TRBD1 (6 bases). The V end lost 2 bases, the J end lost 4 bases, and 14 bases lay between the germline ends. This CDR3 has 15 residues. CDR1 is MNHEY, CDR2 SVGEGT, per germline. The CDR3 DNA sequence: TGTGCCAGCAGTTACCCCAGGGGCGGACTCTATGGCTACACCTTC. Protein: CASSYPRGGLYGYTF.

Comments on this clone: The identical CDR3 is also encoded by other nucleotide sequences in the sample. The rearrangement uses TRBV18 and TRBJ1-5; D ambiguous. CDR1 KGHSH and CDR2 LQKENI come from the germline V gene. V dropped 2 bases and J dropped 7 bases, with 9 bases sitting between them. The CDR3 extends over 13 amino acids. DNA for the CDR3: TGTGCCAGCTCACCAGGTGGAGGCCAGCCCCAGCATTTT. Translating gives CASSPGGGQPQHF. The full variable domain, in which reference TRBV18 and TRBJ1-5 provide the parts outside the CDR3, is NAGVMQNPRHLVRRRGQEARLRCSPMKGHSHVYWYRQLPEEGLKFMVYLQKENIIDESGMPKERFSAEFPKEGPSILRIQQVVRGDSAAYFCASSPGGGQPQHFGDGTRLSIL.

The chain uses TRBV2 and TRBJ1-1, with 8 bases matching TRBD1. Germline V gene data show CDR1 as SNHLY and CDR2 as FYNNEI. The length of the CDR3 is 12 residues. With V trimmed by 8 bases and J by 2 bases, 1 base remained unmatched. CDR3 bases: TGTGCCAGCCCAGGGGGCAACACTGAAGCTTTCTTT. Residues: CASPGGNTEAFF. The full variable domain, its missing parts supplied by reference TRBV2 and TRBJ1-1, is EPEVTQTPSHQVTQMGQEVILRCVPISNHLYFYWYRQILGQKVEFLVSFYNNEISEKSEIFDDQFSVERPDGSNFTLKIRSTKLEDSAMYFCASPGGNTEAFFGQGTRLTVV.

The rearrangement joins TRBV29-1 to TRBJ2-1, with TRBD2 matching over 9 bases. The germline CDR1 and CDR2 sequences are SQVTM and ANQGSEA. The J segment lost 4 bases and the V segment lost 6 bases, leaving 1 base of the junction unmatched. The CDR3 is 12 amino acids. The CDR3 sequence: CSVLAGYNEQFF. The CDR3 DNA is TGCAGCGTACTAGCGGGTTACAATGAGCAGTTCTTC.

J is TRBJ2-3 and V is TRBV5-1, with D maybe TRBD1 (6 bases). Germline lookup yields CDR1 SGHRS and CDR2 YFSETQ. V lost 2 bases, J lost 6 bases, and 13 bases lay in between. The CDR3 is made up of 14 amino acids. The CDR3 DNA sequence: TGCGCCAGCAGCTTATTTACAGGGTGGGATACGCAGTATTTT. Amino acid sequence: CASSLFTGWDTQYF.

The chain recombines TRBV9 with TRBJ1-2; D unresolved. Trimming removed 0 bases at V and 7 bases at J, with 10 bases between. The CDR3 spans 13 residues. The germline V gene encodes CDR1 SGDLS and CDR2 YYNGEE. The CDR3 DNA is TGTGCCAGCAGCGTAGCATGGGCTAGTGGCTACACCTTC. Translated, it gives CASSVAWASGYTF.

The genes are TRBV5-1 and TRBJ2-2; TRBD1 matches 9 bases. Germline V lookup: CDR1 SGHRS, CDR2 YFSETQ. The CDR3 is made up of 15 amino acids. With V trimmed by 4 bases and J by 2 bases, 3 bases remained unmatched. CDR3 protein: CASSPGQGNTGELFF. DNA for the CDR3: TGCGCCAGCAGCCCGGGACAGGGAAACACCGGGGAGCTGTTTTTT.

This sequence joins TRBV7-8 and TRBJ1-5, with D perhaps matching TRBD1 (6 bases). The germline gives CDR1 SGHVS, CDR2 FQNEAQ. V lost 4 bases to trimming and J lost 5 bases, with 6 bases between them. The CDR3 consists of 12 residues. The CDR3 DNA follows: TGTGCCAGCAGCTCAGGGGATCAGCCCCAGCATTTT. Amino acids: CASSSGDQPQHF. The complete variable domain, with remaining parts taken from reference TRBV7-8 and TRBJ1-5, reads GAGVSQSPRYKVAKRGQDVALRCDPISGHVSLFWYQQALGQGPEFLTYFQNEAQLDKSGLPSDRFFAERPEGSVSTLKIQRTQQEDSAVYLCASSSGDQPQHFGDGTRLSIL.

The rearrangement joins TRBV7-3 to TRBJ2-2; no definite D call. V lost 0 bases and J lost 3, with 11 bases in between. The germline CDR1 and CDR2 sequences are SGHTA and FQGTGA. The length of the CDR3 is 16 residues. DNA for the CDR3: TGTGCCAGCAGCTTAACAGGTTTTGGGGACACCGGGGAGCTGTTTTTT. Translation gives CASSLTGFGDTGELFF.